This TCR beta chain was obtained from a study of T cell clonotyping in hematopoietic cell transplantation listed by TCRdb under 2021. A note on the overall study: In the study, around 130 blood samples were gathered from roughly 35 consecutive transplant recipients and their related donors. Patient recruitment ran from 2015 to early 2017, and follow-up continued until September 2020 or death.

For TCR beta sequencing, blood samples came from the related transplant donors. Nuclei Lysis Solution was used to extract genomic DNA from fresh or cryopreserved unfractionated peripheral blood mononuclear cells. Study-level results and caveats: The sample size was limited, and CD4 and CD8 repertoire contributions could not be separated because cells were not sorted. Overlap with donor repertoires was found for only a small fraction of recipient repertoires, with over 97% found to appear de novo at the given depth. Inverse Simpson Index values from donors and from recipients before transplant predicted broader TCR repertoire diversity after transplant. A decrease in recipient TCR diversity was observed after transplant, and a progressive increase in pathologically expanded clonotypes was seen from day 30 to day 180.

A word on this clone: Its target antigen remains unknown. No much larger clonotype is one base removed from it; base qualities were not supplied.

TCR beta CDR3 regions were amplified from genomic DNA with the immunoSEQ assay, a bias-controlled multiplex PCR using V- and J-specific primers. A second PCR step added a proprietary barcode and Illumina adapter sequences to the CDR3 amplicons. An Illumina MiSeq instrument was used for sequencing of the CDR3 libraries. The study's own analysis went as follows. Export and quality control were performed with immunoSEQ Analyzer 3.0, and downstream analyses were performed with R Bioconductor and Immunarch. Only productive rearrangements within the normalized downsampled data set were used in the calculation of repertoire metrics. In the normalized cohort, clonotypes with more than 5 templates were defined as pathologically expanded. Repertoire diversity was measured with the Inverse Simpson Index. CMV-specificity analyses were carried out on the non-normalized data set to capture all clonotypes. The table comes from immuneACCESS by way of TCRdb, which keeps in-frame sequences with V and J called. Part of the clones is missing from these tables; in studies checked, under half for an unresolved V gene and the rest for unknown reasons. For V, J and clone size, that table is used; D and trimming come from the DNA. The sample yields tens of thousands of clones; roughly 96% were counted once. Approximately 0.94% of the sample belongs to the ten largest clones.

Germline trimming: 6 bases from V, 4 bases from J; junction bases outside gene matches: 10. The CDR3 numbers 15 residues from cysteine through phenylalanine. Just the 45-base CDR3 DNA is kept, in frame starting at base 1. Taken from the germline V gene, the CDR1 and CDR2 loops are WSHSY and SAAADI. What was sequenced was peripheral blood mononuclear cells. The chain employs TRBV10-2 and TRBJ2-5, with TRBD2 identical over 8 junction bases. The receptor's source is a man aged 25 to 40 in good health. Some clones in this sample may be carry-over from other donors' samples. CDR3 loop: CASRATGGPRETQYF. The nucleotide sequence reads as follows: TGCGCCAGCAGGGCCACGGGGGGGCCGCGAGAGACCCAGTACTTC.